Listed below are T cell receptor beta chains from one sample, sequenced in a study of patients and donors after allogeneic stem cell transplantation. MiXCR was run by TCRdb on the RT-PCR reads, yielding one entry per CDR3 protein. The top ten hold under 6.5% of the sample, which has about 960,000 distinct CDR3 sequences, over 15% seen once. Sequenced material: blood, either unsorted or a sorted T cell fraction (not recorded which). These receptors were collected from a human donor who was either an allogeneic HSCT recipient or a stem cell or donor lymphocyte infusion donor (not recorded which). It is not recorded whose cells these are; they may come from a transplant donor. Each CDR3 is given with its conserved first and last residue. A D gene is named only where the DNA matches it firmly. Only part of the rows carry a size: once, few, many, or a class if the clone is expanded.

J gene: TRBJ2-2; V gene: TRBV29-1; D gene: .; CDR3 length: 13; clone size: few; CDR3 DNA: TGCAGCGTTGAAGATTCGACTAGAGGGGAGCTGTTTTTT; CDR3 protein: CSVEDSTRGELFF
J gene: TRBJ2-3; V gene: TRBV19; D gene: .; CDR3 length: 13; clone size: few; CDR3 DNA: TGTGCCACTTCCATAGGATCCCCAGATACGCAGTATTTT; CDR3 protein: CATSIGSPDTQYF
J gene: TRBJ1-2; V gene: TRBV7-9; D gene: TRBD1; CDR3 length: 17; clone size: .; CDR3 DNA: TGTGCCAGCAGCTTACTACCAACAGGGGACCATAACTATGGCTACACCTTC; CDR3 protein: CASSLLPTGDHNYGYTF
J gene: TRBJ2-7; V gene: TRBV30; D gene: .; CDR3 length: 13; clone size: few; CDR3 DNA: TGTGCCTGGAGTGTAAGGACCCCCCACGAGCAGTACTTC; CDR3 protein: CAWSVRTPHEQYF
J gene: TRBJ2-7; V gene: TRBV4-1; D gene: TRBD1; CDR3 length: 15; clone size: few; CDR3 DNA: TGCGCCAGCAGCCAAGTACAGGGGACAGGTTACGAGCAGTACTTC; CDR3 protein: CASSQVQGTGYEQYF
J gene: TRBJ1-5; V gene: TRBV6-1; D gene: .; CDR3 length: 15; clone size: .; CDR3 DNA: TGTGCCAGCAGTCCCCAGACAGGAAACAATCAGCCCCAGCATTTT; CDR3 protein: CASSPQTGNNQPQHF
J gene: TRBJ1-5; V gene: TRBV10-3; D gene: .; CDR3 length: 16; clone size: .; CDR3 DNA: TGTGCCATCAGTGAGTCGGGGCAGGGTAGCAATCAGCCCCAGCATTTT; CDR3 protein: CAISESGQGSNQPQHF
J gene: TRBJ2-7; V gene: TRBV28; D gene: TRBD2; CDR3 length: 14; clone size: few; CDR3 DNA: TGTGCCAGCAGGTCAACGGGGGGTAGGTACGAGCAGTACTTC; CDR3 protein: CASRSTGGRYEQYF
J gene: TRBJ2-7; V gene: TRBV9; D gene: TRBD1; CDR3 length: 14; clone size: .; CDR3 DNA: TGTGCCAGCAGCCCAGGGACAGGGGGAAGAGAGCAGTACTTC; CDR3 protein: CASSPGTGGREQYF
J gene: TRBJ2-1; V gene: TRBV29-1; D gene: .; CDR3 length: 10; clone size: many; CDR3 DNA: TGCAGCGCAGGCGGTAATGAGCAGTTCTTC; CDR3 protein: CSAGGNEQFF
J gene: TRBJ2-7; V gene: TRBV12-3/TRBV12-4; D gene: .; CDR3 length: 14; clone size: few; CDR3 DNA: TGTGCCAGCAGTTTAGCGCTTAGCGTTAACGAGCAGTACTTC; CDR3 protein: CASSLALSVNEQYF
J gene: TRBJ2-3; V gene: TRBV7-7; D gene: TRBD1; CDR3 length: 15; clone size: many; CDR3 DNA: TGTGCTAGCAGCCTGGGACAGCTAAACACAGATACGCAGTATTTT; CDR3 protein: CASSLGQLNTDTQYF
J gene: TRBJ1-1; V gene: TRBV12-3/TRBV12-4; D gene: .; CDR3 length: 12; clone size: .; CDR3 DNA: TGTGCCAGCACTTGGAGGAACACTGAAGCTTTCTTT; CDR3 protein: CASTWRNTEAFF
J gene: TRBJ2-3; V gene: TRBV7-9; D gene: .; CDR3 length: 15; clone size: .; CDR3 DNA: TGTGCCAGCACACCCCGGGCTTCTAGCACAGATACGCAGTATTTT; CDR3 protein: CASTPRASSTDTQYF
J gene: TRBJ2-7; V gene: TRBV11-2; D gene: TRBD2; CDR3 length: 14; clone size: few; CDR3 DNA: TGTGCCAGCAGCTTAGATGGGGCGGGAGGTGAGCAGTACTTC; CDR3 protein: CASSLDGAGGEQYF
J gene: TRBJ1-1; V gene: TRBV5-1; D gene: .; CDR3 length: 14; clone size: .; CDR3 DNA: TGCACCAGCAGCCTCCCCGGTCGTTTCACTGAAGCTTTCTTT; CDR3 protein: CTSSLPGRFTEAFF
J gene: TRBJ2-7; V gene: TRBV29-1; D gene: .; CDR3 length: 11; clone size: .; CDR3 DNA: TGCAGCGTTGTTATCTGGGACGAGCAGTACTTC; CDR3 protein: CSVVIWDEQYF
J gene: TRBJ2-3; V gene: TRBV5-1; D gene: .; CDR3 length: 15; clone size: few; CDR3 DNA: TGCGCCAGCAGCAGGGACATTGGGGGCACAGATACGCAGTATTTT; CDR3 protein: CASSRDIGGTDTQYF
J gene: TRBJ2-3; V gene: TRBV12-3/TRBV12-4; D gene: .; CDR3 length: 13; clone size: .; CDR3 DNA: TGTGCCAGCAATCCTCCGGCCGGAGATACGCAGTATTTT; CDR3 protein: CASNPPAGDTQYF
J gene: TRBJ2-5; V gene: TRBV5-5; D gene: .; CDR3 length: 14; clone size: few; CDR3 DNA: TGTGCCAGCAGCTTCGGACAGAACCAAGAGACCCAGTACTTC; CDR3 protein: CASSFGQNQETQYF
J gene: TRBJ1-2; V gene: TRBV28; D gene: .; CDR3 length: 14; clone size: few; CDR3 DNA: TGTGCCAGCAGTCCAGAAAACAGGGTTCGCGGCTACACCTTC; CDR3 protein: CASSPENRVRGYTF
J gene: TRBJ2-3; V gene: TRBV12-5; D gene: .; CDR3 length: 13; clone size: .; CDR3 DNA: TGTGCTAGTGGATTACAGTGGCCAGATACGCAGTATTTT; CDR3 protein: CASGLQWPDTQYF
J gene: TRBJ2-5; V gene: TRBV20-1; D gene: .; CDR3 length: 14; clone size: .; CDR3 DNA: TGCAGTGCCCCCCCCTCGGGCAATCAAGAGACCCAGTACTTC; CDR3 protein: CSAPPSGNQETQYF
J gene: TRBJ2-7; V gene: TRBV12-3/TRBV12-4; D gene: TRBD1; CDR3 length: 16; clone size: many; CDR3 DNA: TGTGCCAGCAGTTTAGTCAGGGGGTTCCGACTCTACGAGCAGTACTTC; CDR3 protein: CASSLVRGFRLYEQYF
J gene: TRBJ2-6; V gene: TRBV11-1; D gene: TRBD2; CDR3 length: 19; clone size: .; CDR3 DNA: TGTGCCAGCAGCTTAAGGGACCTAGCGGGGTACTCTGGGGCCAACGTCCTGACTTTC; CDR3 protein: CASSLRDLAGYSGANVLTF
J gene: TRBJ2-7; V gene: TRBV6-6; D gene: .; CDR3 length: 12; clone size: few; CDR3 DNA: TGTGCCAGCAGTTACGACAGGACCGAGCAGTACTTC; CDR3 protein: CASSYDRTEQYF
J gene: TRBJ2-1; V gene: TRBV4-1; D gene: TRBD2; CDR3 length: 17; clone size: many; CDR3 DNA: TGCGCCAGCAGCCAAGTCCTACTAGCGGGAGGGAATGGTGAGCAGTTCTTC; CDR3 protein: CASSQVLLAGGNGEQFF
J gene: TRBJ2-1; V gene: TRBV12-3/TRBV12-4; D gene: TRBD2; CDR3 length: 15; clone size: few; CDR3 DNA: TGTGCCAGCAGTTTACGGTCTAGCGGCTACAATGAGCAGTTCTTC; CDR3 protein: CASSLRSSGYNEQFF
J gene: TRBJ1-1; V gene: TRBV11-2; D gene: .; CDR3 length: 16; clone size: .; CDR3 DNA: TGTGCCAGCAGCTCGGTGACAGGCGGCGGTAGAACTGAAGCTTTCTTT; CDR3 protein: CASSSVTGGGRTEAFF
J gene: TRBJ1-2; V gene: TRBV7-8; D gene: .; CDR3 length: 15; clone size: few; CDR3 DNA: TGTGCCAGCAGCTTAGAGGTCCTGAGAGGGCTCGGCTACACCTTC; CDR3 protein: CASSLEVLRGLGYTF
J gene: TRBJ2-7; V gene: TRBV5-5; D gene: .; CDR3 length: 14; clone size: few; CDR3 DNA: TGTGCCAGCAGCTCTAGACTAGGGCCCAACGAGCAGTACTTC; CDR3 protein: CASSSRLGPNEQYF
J gene: TRBJ2-6; V gene: TRBV7-2; D gene: .; CDR3 length: 15; clone size: .; CDR3 DNA: TGTGCCAGGCCGGTTGGGGGCTCTGGGGCCAACGTCCTGACTTTC; CDR3 protein: CARPVGGSGANVLTF
J gene: TRBJ2-2; V gene: TRBV2; D gene: .; CDR3 length: 11; clone size: .; CDR3 DNA: TGTGCCAGCGTCCTGACCAGGGAGCTGTTTTTT; CDR3 protein: CASVLTRELFF
J gene: TRBJ2-3; V gene: TRBV7-9; D gene: TRBD2; CDR3 length: 16; clone size: few; CDR3 DNA: TGTGCCAGCAGTCCAGGGACTAGCGGGGGAAGGGATACGCAGTATTTT; CDR3 protein: CASSPGTSGGRDTQYF
J gene: TRBJ2-1; V gene: TRBV20-1; D gene: TRBD1; CDR3 length: 14; clone size: .; CDR3 DNA: TGCAGTGCTAGATCCGGGACAGTACTAAATGAGCAGTTCTTC; CDR3 protein: CSARSGTVLNEQFF
J gene: TRBJ2-1; V gene: TRBV4-3; D gene: .; CDR3 length: 17; clone size: once; CDR3 DNA: TGCGCCAGCAGCCAAGTCGTAGCTATGAGCTCCTACAATGAGCAGTTCTTC; CDR3 protein: CASSQVVAMSSYNEQFF
J gene: TRBJ2-1; V gene: TRBV6-1; D gene: .; CDR3 length: 14; clone size: many; CDR3 DNA: TGTGCCAGCAGTCTAGGCCTCGAGGGTAATGAGCAGTTCTTC; CDR3 protein: CASSLGLEGNEQFF
J gene: TRBJ2-1; V gene: TRBV5-8; D gene: TRBD2; CDR3 length: 17; clone size: few; CDR3 DNA: TGTGCCAGCAGCTTGAAGGGCAGGACTAGTACTTCGGGTGAGCAGTTCTTC; CDR3 protein: CASSLKGRTSTSGEQFF
J gene: TRBJ2-2; V gene: TRBV5-1; D gene: .; CDR3 length: 15; clone size: .; CDR3 DNA: TGCGCCAGCAGCTGGGACGGAACTTCCACCGGGGAGCTGTTTTTT; CDR3 protein: CASSWDGTSTGELFF
J gene: TRBJ2-2; V gene: TRBV4-1; D gene: .; CDR3 length: 15; clone size: .; CDR3 DNA: TGCGCCAGCAGCAGGATGGGCCTAGCCGTCGGGGAGCTGTTTTTT; CDR3 protein: CASSRMGLAVGELFF
J gene: TRBJ1-5; V gene: TRBV12-3/TRBV12-4; D gene: .; CDR3 length: 14; clone size: few; CDR3 DNA: TGTGCCAGCAGCAGGGCCCTAAGCAATCAGCCCCAGCATTTT; CDR3 protein: CASSRALSNQPQHF